Each of the 21 T cell receptor beta chains below was sequenced from the same sample in a study of OX40 agonist ivuxolimab in advanced cancers. TCRdb's copy holds only in-frame clones and misses some; the assay was immunoSEQ multiplex PCR. Among about 54,000 clones listed, approximately 84% were seen once. Here the sequenced sample was CD4+ or CD8+ T cells sorted from blood, taken in a trial of the OX40 agonist ivuxolimab. Receptors were obtained from an adult with an advanced solid tumor such as melanoma, head and neck, liver or kidney cancer.

This rearrangement joins TRBV27 to TRBJ2-7, with TRBD2 matching over 16 bases. The CDR3 has 16 residues. J gave up 2 bases and V 5 bases, and 3 bases lay outside the gene matches. Germline V gene lookup returns CDR1 MNHEY and CDR2 SMNVEV (reference sequence). The CDR3, as DNA: TGTGCCAGCAGTCCGGGACTAGCGGGAGGGCCCTACGAGCAGTACTTC. Residues: CASSPGLAGGPYEQYF.

This clone was observed once. The CDR3 region has the DNA TGTGCCAGCAGTTACTCATGGGCGACTGGGGCCAACGTCCTGACTTTC. It specifies CASSYSWATGANVLTF. The chain joins TRBV6-5 to TRBJ2-6; D unresolved. The CDR3 extends over 16 amino acids. The germline V gene encodes CDR1 MNHEY and CDR2 SVGAGI. The V end lost 0 bases, the J end lost 2 bases, and 8 bases lay between the germline ends.

V gene TRBV7-2 combines with J gene TRBJ2-7, with D hard to call. Trimming removed 5 bases from V and 2 bases from J, with 19 bases in between. Germline CDR1 reads SGHTA; CDR2 reads FQGNSA. The CDR3 has 16 amino acids. The CDR3 sequence: CASSVGPWAATYEQYF. The CDR3 nucleotides read TGTGCCAGCAGCGTAGGGCCTTGGGCGGCCACCTACGAGCAGTACTTC.

The chain couples TRBV19 to TRBJ2-1, with D perhaps matching TRBD1 (6 bases). Trimming removed 6 bases from V and 9 bases from J, with 18 bases in between. This CDR3 contains 14 residues. Germline V lookup: CDR1 LNHDA, CDR2 SQIVND (reference sequence). CDR3 sequence: CASSLQGEMGEQFF. The CDR3 nucleotides are TGTGCCAGTAGCCTACAGGGCGAGATGGGTGAGCAGTTCTTC.

The gene calls are TRBV7-9 and TRBJ2-5, with TRBD2 as a possible D gene (6 bases). CDR3 size: 17 residues. The V and J ends lost 1 base and 4 bases respectively, with 19 bases between them. Germline V lookup: CDR1 SEHNR, CDR2 FQNEAQ (reference sequence). The CDR3 DNA reads TGTGCCAGCAGCTTAGAGTCCTCGGGGGTCGGGGGAGAGACCCAGTACTTC. This translates into CASSLESSGVGGETQYF.

The rearrangement uses TRBV6-5 and TRBJ2-7, with 9 bases that match TRBD1. The V and J ends lost 6 bases and 5 bases, in that order; junction bases with no gene match: 14. In germline, CDR1 is MNHEY, CDR2 SVGAGI. The CDR3 is made up of 16 amino acids. CDR3 residues: CASSYPLDRGGNEQYF. CDR3 nucleotides: TGTGCCAGCAGCTACCCCCTGGACAGGGGTGGCAACGAGCAGTACTTC.

This clone was recorded once. The chain couples TRBV5-1 to TRBJ1-1; D may be TRBD1 (6 bases). CDR1 and CDR2 from the germline V gene are SGHRS and YFSETQ. The ends were cut back, 3 bases at V and 2 bases at J, with 11 bases in the middle. This CDR3 has 14 amino acids. The DNA of the CDR3 is TGCGCCAGCAGCTACGGGACATCTAACACTGAAGCTTTCTTT. As protein: CASSYGTSNTEAFF.

CDR3 sequence: CASSEVGTGTTGELFF. The CDR3 DNA reads as TGTGCCAGCAGTGAAGTCGGGACAGGGACCACCGGGGAGCTGTTTTTT. V gene TRBV6-1 combines with J gene TRBJ2-2; 9 nucleotides line up with TRBD1. The germline V gene encodes CDR1 MNHNS and CDR2 SASEGT. This CDR3 region has 16 residues. V lost 1 base and J lost 4; bases outside the gene matches: 4.

The V and J genes are TRBV7-9 and TRBJ2-7, with D tentatively TRBD2 (6 bases). V was trimmed by 1 base and J by 1 base, leaving 14 bases between them. Germline CDR1 and CDR2: SEHNR and FQNEAQ (reference sequence). There are 16 residues in the CDR3. CDR3 in amino acids: CASSLDGGARSYEQYF. The CDR3 nucleotides read TGTGCCAGCAGCTTAGACGGAGGGGCCAGATCCTACGAGCAGTACTTC.

J is TRBJ1-5 and V is TRBV19; D might be TRBD1 (5 bases). The germline V gene encodes CDR1 LNHDA and CDR2 SQIVND (reference sequence). Between the trimmed V and J ends, which lost 4 bases and 9 bases, there was a span of 22 bases. The length of the CDR3 is 16 residues. CDR3 in DNA: TGTGCCAGTAGTAATAGTCGCCAGGGAGTGGCGAGGCCCCAGCATTTT. This translates into CASSNSRQGVARPQHF.

The chain carries TRBV6-5 and TRBJ2-7; D gene unclear. CDR1 MNHEY and CDR2 SVGAGI come from the germline V gene. Trimming removed 3 bases at V and 3 bases at J, with 12 bases between. This CDR3 is 14 amino acids long. In DNA, the CDR3 is TGTGCCAGCAGTTATCTAGGGAATCACTACGAGCAGTACTTC. It yields the protein CASSYLGNHYEQYF.

The V and J genes are TRBV6-6 and TRBJ1-2; D gene uncertain. The V and J ends lost 5 bases and 10 bases respectively, with 14 bases between them. The CDR3 is 12 amino acids. From germline, CDR1 is MNHNY and CDR2 SVGAGI (reference sequence). CDR3 residues: CASSQDDDIYTF. The CDR3 DNA reads TGTGCCAGCAGTCAAGACGACGACATCTACACCTTC.

This rearrangement joins TRBV6-5 to TRBJ1-1; no definite D call. This CDR3 region has 11 residues. V was trimmed by 6 bases and J by 1 base, leaving 3 bases between them. Germline lookup yields CDR1 MNHEY and CDR2 SVGAGI. The CDR3 here is CASRKNTEAFF. In nucleotides, the CDR3 is TGTGCCAGCAGAAAGAACACTGAAGCTTTCTTT.

This clone was counted a few times. This chain uses TRBV5-1 with TRBJ2-3; D unresolved. The germline V gene has CDR1 SGHRS and CDR2 YFSETQ. V was pared by 4 bases and J by 5 bases, with 11 bases between. The CDR3 is 13 residues long. The CDR3 sequence is CASSQAGVDTQYF. The CDR3 nucleotides read TGCGCCAGCAGCCAGGCTGGGGTAGATACGCAGTATTTT.

The chain carries TRBV20-1 and TRBJ1-2, with D unclear. Trimming removed 5 bases at V and 7 bases at J, with 8 bases between. The CDR3 is made up of 10 amino acids. Germline V lookup: CDR1 DFQATT, CDR2 SNEGSKA (reference sequence). The CDR3 DNA is TGCAGTGCTCTCTTTTTTGGCTACACCTTC. This gives the protein CSALFFGYTF.

This clone was seen just once. The chain couples TRBV7-2 to TRBJ2-7; 8 nucleotides align to TRBD2. With 2 bases clipped from V and 7 bases from J, the junction kept 10 bases outside the gene matches. The length of the CDR3 is 15 residues. The germline CDR1 and CDR2 sequences are SGHTA and FQGNSA. CDR3 amino acids: CASSLLTSGPGEQYF. The CDR3 nucleotides are TGTGCCAGCAGCTTACTAACTAGCGGCCCGGGTGAGCAGTACTTC.

This chain joins TRBV6-6 and TRBJ2-7, with D unclear. The length of the CDR3 is 14 residues. CDR1 is MNHNY and CDR2 is SVGAGI in the germline V gene (reference sequence). With 5 bases removed from V and 4 bases from J, the gap between germline ends came to 15 bases. The CDR3 reads CASSRAQDGYEQYF. CDR3 coding DNA: TGTGCCAGCAGTCGCGCTCAGGACGGTTACGAGCAGTACTTC.

The chain employs TRBV15 and TRBJ2-3; 7 positions match TRBD2. CDR3 length: 20 residues. Germline V gene lookup returns CDR1 LNHNV and CDR2 YYDKDF (reference sequence). V was pared by 0 bases and J by 3 bases, with 18 bases of the junction left unmatched. CDR3 amino acids: CATSRDSRGRVPLGTDTQYF. The CDR3 DNA is TGTGCCACCAGCAGAGATTCGCGCGGGAGAGTCCCTTTAGGGACAGATACGCAGTATTTT.

This chain uses TRBV27 with TRBJ2-1, with TRBD2 matching over 9 bases. The junction had 14 bases not matched to a gene; V was cut back by 2 bases and J by 3 bases. Germline lookup yields CDR1 MNHEY and CDR2 SMNVEV (reference sequence). The CDR3 sequence is 19 residues long. Here the CDR3 reads CASSLRPNFRTSVYNEQFF. For the CDR3, the DNA is TGTGCCAGCAGTTTACGCCCCAATTTTAGGACTAGCGTCTACAATGAGCAGTTCTTC.

This clone was detected once. The chain carries TRBV6-5 and TRBJ2-7; D might be TRBD1 (6 bases). Germline CDR1 and CDR2: MNHEY and SVGAGI. The CDR3 covers 14 residues. V gave up 5 bases and J gave up 1 base, with 12 bases separating them. CDR3: CASSETGISYEQYF. For the CDR3, the DNA is TGTGCCAGCAGTGAAACAGGGATTTCCTACGAGCAGTACTTC.

V is TRBV2 and J is TRBJ2-7; TRBD1 is a possible D gene (6 bases). V lost 10 bases to trimming and J lost 3 bases, with 22 bases between them. The CDR3 loop spans 15 amino acids. Germline lookup yields CDR1 SNHLY and CDR2 FYNNEI. The CDR3 nucleotides read TGTGCCACCACCCCGTCCCCGGGACATAACTACGAGCAGTACTTC. This translates into CATTPSPGHNYEQYF.